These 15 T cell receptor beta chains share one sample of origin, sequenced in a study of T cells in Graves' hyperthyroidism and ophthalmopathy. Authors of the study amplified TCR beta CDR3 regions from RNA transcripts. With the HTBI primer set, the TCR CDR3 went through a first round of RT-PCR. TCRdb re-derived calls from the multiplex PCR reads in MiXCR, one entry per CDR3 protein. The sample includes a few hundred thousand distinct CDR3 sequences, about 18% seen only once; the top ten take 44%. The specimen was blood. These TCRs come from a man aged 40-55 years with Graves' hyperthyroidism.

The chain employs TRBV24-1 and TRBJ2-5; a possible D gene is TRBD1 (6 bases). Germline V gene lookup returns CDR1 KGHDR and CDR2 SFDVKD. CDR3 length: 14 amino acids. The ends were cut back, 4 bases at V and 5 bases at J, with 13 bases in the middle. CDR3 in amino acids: CATSETTGLETQYF. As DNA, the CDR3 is TGTGCCACCAGTGAAACTACAGGGCTGGAGACCCAGTACTTC.

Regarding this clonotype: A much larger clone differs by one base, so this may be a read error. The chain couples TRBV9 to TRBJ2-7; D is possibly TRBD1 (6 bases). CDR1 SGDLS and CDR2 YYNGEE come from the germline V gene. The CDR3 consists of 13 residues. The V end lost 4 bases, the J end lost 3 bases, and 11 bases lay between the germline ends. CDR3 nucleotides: TGTGCCAGCAGCACCCCGGACAGCTACGAGCAGTACTTC. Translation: CASSTPDSYEQYF.

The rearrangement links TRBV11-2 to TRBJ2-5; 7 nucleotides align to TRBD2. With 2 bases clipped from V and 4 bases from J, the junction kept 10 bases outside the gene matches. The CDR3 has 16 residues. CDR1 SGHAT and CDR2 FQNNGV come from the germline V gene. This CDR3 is CASSLSPRGVAETQYF. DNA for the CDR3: TGTGCCAGCAGCTTAAGTCCACGGGGGGTAGCAGAGACCCAGTACTTC.

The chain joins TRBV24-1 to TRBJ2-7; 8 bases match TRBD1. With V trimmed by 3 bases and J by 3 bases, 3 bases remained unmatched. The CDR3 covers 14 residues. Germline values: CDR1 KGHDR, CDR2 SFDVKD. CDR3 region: CATSDDTGGYEQYF. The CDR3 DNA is TGTGCCACCAGTGATGACACAGGGGGCTACGAGCAGTACTTC.

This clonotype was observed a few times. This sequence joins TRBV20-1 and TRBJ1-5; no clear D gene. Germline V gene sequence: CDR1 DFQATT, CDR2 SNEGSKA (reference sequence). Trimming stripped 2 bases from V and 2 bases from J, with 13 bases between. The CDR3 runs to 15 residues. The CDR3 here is CSARSGSEGNQPQHF. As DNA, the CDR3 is TGCAGTGCTAGATCCGGGAGCGAGGGCAATCAGCCCCAGCATTTT.

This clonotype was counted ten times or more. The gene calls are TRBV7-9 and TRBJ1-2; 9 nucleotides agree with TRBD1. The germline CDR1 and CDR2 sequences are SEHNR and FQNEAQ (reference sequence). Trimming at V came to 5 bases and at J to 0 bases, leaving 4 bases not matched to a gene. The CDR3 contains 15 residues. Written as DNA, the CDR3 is TGTGCCAGCAGCAACCGGGACAGGGCTAACTATGGCTACACCTTC. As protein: CASSNRDRANYGYTF. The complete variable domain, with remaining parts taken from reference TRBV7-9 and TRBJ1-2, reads DTGVSQNPRHKITKRGQNVTFRCDPISEHNRLYWYRQTLGQGPEFLTYFQNEAQLEKSRLLSDRFSAERPKGSFSTLEIQRTEQGDSAMYLCASSNRDRANYGYTFGSGTRLTVV.

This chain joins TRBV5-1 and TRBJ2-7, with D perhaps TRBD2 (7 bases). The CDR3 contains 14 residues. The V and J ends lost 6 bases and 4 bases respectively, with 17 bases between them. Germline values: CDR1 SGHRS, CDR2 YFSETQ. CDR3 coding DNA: TGCGCCAGCACGCTGGGGGGGCGCGGGTACGAGCAGTACTTC. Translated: CASTLGGRGYEQYF.

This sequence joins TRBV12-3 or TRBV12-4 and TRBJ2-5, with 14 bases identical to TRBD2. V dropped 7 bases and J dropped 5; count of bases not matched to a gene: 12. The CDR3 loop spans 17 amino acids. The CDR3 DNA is TGTGCCAGCATTCTCGGGACTAGCGGGGGTCCCCGGGAGACCCAGTACTTC. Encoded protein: CASILGTSGGPRETQYF.

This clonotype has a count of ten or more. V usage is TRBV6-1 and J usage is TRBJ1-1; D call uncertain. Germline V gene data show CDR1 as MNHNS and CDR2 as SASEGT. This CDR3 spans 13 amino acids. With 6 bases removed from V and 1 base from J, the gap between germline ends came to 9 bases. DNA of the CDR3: TGTGCCAGCAGCCACCGACAGAACACTGAAGCTTTCTTT. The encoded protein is CASSHRQNTEAFF.

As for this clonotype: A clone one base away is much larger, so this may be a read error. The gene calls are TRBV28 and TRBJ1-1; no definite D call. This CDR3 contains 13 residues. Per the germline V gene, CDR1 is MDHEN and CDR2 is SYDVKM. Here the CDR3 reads CGSSTQQMTEAFF. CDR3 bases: TGTGGCAGCAGTACCCAACAGATGACTGAAGCTTTCTTT.

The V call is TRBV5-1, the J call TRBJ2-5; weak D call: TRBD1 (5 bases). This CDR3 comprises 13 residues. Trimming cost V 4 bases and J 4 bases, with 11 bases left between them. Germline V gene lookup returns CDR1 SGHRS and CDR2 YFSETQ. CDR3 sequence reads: CASSIGAGETQYF. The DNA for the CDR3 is TGCGCCAGCAGCATAGGGGCAGGAGAGACCCAGTACTTC.

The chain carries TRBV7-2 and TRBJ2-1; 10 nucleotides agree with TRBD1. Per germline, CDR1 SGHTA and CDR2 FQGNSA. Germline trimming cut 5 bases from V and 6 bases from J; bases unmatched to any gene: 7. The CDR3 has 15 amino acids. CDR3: CASSPSGTGANEQFF. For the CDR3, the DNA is TGTGCCAGCAGCCCCTCAGGGACAGGGGCCAATGAGCAGTTCTTC.

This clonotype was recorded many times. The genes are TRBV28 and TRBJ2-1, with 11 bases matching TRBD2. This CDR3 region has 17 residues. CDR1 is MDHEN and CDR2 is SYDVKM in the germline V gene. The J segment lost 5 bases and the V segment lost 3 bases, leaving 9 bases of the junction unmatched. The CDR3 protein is CASSLSKLAGVDNEQFF. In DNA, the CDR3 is TGTGCCAGCAGTTTGTCCAAACTAGCGGGGGTTGACAATGAGCAGTTCTTC.

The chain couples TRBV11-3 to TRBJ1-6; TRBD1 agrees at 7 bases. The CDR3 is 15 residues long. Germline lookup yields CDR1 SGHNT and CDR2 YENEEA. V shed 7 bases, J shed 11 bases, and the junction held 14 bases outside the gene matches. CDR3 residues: CASTGRGGTGAPLHF. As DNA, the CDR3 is TGTGCCAGCACAGGGCGGGGGGGAACAGGGGCACCCCTCCACTTT.

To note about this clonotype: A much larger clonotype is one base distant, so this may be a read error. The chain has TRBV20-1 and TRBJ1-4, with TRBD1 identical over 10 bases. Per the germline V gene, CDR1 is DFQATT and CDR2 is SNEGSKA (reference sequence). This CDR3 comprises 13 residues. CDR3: CGAKGTGAEKLFF. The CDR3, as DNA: TGCGGTGCTAAAGGGACAGGGGCTGAAAAACTGTTTTTT.